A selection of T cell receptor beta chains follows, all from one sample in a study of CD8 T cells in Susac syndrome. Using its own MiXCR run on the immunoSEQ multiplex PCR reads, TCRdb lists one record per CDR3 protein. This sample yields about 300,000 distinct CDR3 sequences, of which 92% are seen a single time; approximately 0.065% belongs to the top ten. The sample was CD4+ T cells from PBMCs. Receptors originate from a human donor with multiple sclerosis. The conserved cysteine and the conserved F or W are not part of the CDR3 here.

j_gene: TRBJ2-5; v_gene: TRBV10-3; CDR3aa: AIGTGETQY
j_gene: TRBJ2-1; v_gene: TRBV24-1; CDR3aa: ATSRGGGNEQF
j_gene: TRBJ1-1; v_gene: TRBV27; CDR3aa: ASSLSVQVNTEAF
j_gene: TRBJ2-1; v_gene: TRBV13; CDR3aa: ASSRTGWGGRYNEQF
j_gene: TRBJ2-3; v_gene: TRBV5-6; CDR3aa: ASSPLLGLSTDTQY
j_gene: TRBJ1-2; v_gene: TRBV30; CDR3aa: AWSYSAPDYGYT
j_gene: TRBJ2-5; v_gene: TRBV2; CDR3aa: ASSEIALYTATQETQY
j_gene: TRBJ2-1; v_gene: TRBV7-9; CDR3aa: ASSFRDRGGNEQF
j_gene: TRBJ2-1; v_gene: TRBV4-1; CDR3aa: ASSQPRRSPYNEQF
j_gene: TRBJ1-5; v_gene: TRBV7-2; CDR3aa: ASSLNLVRGQADQPQH
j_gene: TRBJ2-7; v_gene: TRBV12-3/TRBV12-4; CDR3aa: ASSSRPVAGVYEQY
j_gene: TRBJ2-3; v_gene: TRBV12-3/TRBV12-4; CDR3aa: ASSPAGGRTDTQY
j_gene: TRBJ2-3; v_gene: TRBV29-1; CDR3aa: SSAEAVGTDTQY
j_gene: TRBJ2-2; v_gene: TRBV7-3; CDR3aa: ASSLGFSGVSKTGELF
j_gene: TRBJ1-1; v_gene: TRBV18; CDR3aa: ASSPVGQGVNTEAF